This TCR beta chain was recovered during a study of cytomegalovirus exposure and HLA in healthy donors. Study observations and caveats: Highly shared sequence variants in one cluster were likely a sequencing artifact. Later examination showed HLA-associated TCR beta chains had greater clonal expansion than equally common others. Later genetic work tied a missense DCLRE1C variant to beta-chain V and J trimming.

Details on this clone: Its antigen is currently unknown.

The CDR3 is 15 amino acids. Researchers ran the PCR with 60 Vbeta and 13 Jbeta primers. In the original workflow: A later analysis tallied some 80 million unique TCR beta chains, 9.5 million to 14 million of them shared. Libraries were prepared by immunoSEQ multiplex PCR; TCRdb keeps only in-frame clonotypes and omits some of them. V and J calls and clone size are given by that table; D and trimming were obtained from the DNA. Among some 180,000 clones listed, around 82% were seen once. This TCR came from a man aged 40-50 years in good health and CMV-seropositive. Sequenced input: PBMCs. This rearrangement joins TRBV21-1 to TRBJ2-2; TRBD2 was called by the table and not checked on the DNA. TRBV21-1 is labeled a pseudogene. This CDR3 is CASPRGLSQPGELFF. CDR3 coding DNA: TGTGCCAGCCCCCGGGGACTTTCCCAACCCGGGGAGCTGTTTTTT.